Described below is a single T cell receptor beta chain sequence and its context. The V end lost 1 base, the J end lost 5 bases, and 5 bases lay between the germline ends. The CDR3 contains 11 residues. Germline CDR1 reads SQVTM; CDR2 reads ANQGSEA. In the source study's methods: Using reference gene primer amplification, nucleated cell counts were estimated. Using immunoSEQ multiplex PCR, the repertoire was profiled, and TCRdb retains in-frame clones only, with some absent. V, J and clone size are taken as reported in that table, and D and trimming were inferred from the DNA itself. This repertoire shows under 300,000 clones, approximately 86% found once; its top ten account for roughly 0.8%. This sample was included in a study of blood T cell repertoires in COVID-19. Study background: COVID-19 samples collected from the United States, Italy and Spain covered acute and convalescent phases. The cDNA or gDNA used as material had been derived from T cells, B-cell-depleted T cells, or PBMCs.

Specimen: peripheral blood. The chain employs TRBV29-1 and TRBJ1-2; D is uncertain. This sequence originates from a woman in her thirties with acute or convalescent COVID-19. The CDR3: CSVEGGYGYTF. In nucleotides, the CDR3 is TGCAGCGTTGAAGGCGGGTATGGCTACACCTTC.